The text below deals with one T cell receptor (beta chain). Its antigen remains unidentified. This sample was included in a study of blood T cells in healthy people across ages. General study points: Investigators viewed diversity estimates from one million T cells as underestimates, the study reported.

Primed by a sample-barcoded 5' primer and a J-beta primer mix, a second PCR proceeded for about 6 to 11 cycles. A tag from a template-switch adaptor with 12 random nucleotides marked each cDNA molecule. TCRdb redid the calling of the 5' RACE reads with MiXCR, one entry per CDR3 protein. The repertoire includes 1.5 million to 2 million distinct CDR3 sequences, around 48% of them detected once, and over 2% sits in the top ten. Healthy Russian Caucasian donors spanned ages about 6 to 100 years. Isolation of PBMCs gave at least 6.5 million cells per sample. Trimming took off 0 bases at V and 0 bases at J, with 12 bases between the two ends. The CDR3 length is 16 residues. CDR1 and CDR2 from the germline V gene are SGHRS and YFSETQ.

The sequenced sample was blood. V usage is TRBV5-1 and J usage is TRBJ1-2; unclear D gene. This TCR was recovered from a woman in her thirties or forties in good health. CDR3 in DNA: TGCGCCAGCAGCTTGGCTGATGCACGAACTAACTATGGCTACACCTTC. This codes for CASSLADARTNYGYTF.